This T cell receptor beta chain stems from a study of cytomegalovirus exposure and HLA in healthy donors. Study background: Some 180 million T cells yielded 90 million to 130 million unique TCR beta sequences in earlier analysis.

Participants comprised healthy donors of bone marrow. Study-wide findings and caveats: It is likely that the observed cluster of highly shared sequence variants was a sequencing artifact. Both high specificity and high sensitivity reportedly marked the classifier's diagnosis of cytomegalovirus status.

Concerning this clone itself: The antigen is unknown.

Germline CDR1 and CDR2: SGHVS and FQNEAQ. The CDR3 extends over 17 amino acids. With V trimmed by 3 bases and J by 2 bases, 4 bases remained unmatched. Amplification used 60 Vbeta primers and 13 Jbeta primers. The assay was immunoSEQ multiplex PCR, and TCRdb's table has in-frame clones only and misses some. The data contain around 190,000 clones, around 77% of them singletons. V and J are TRBV7-8 and TRBJ2-6; TRBD1 matches at 10 bases. The clonotype was recovered from a man in his fifties or sixties in good health and CMV-seronegative. Source material: PBMCs. This CDR3 is CASSFRDRGAGANVLTF. The CDR3, as DNA: TGTGCCAGCAGCTTCCGGGACAGGGGTGCTGGGGCCAACGTCCTGACTTTC.